The entry below describes one T cell receptor (beta chain). Its antigen is currently not known. No base qualities exist here, and no much larger clone lies one base off it. During the collection period, no immune events, such as infections, were documented for the healthy donors. To calibrate time-dependent variance in a beta-binomial model of T-cell clone differential abundance, blood repertoires from healthy donors were used as a training cohort. The training cohort included about ten healthy donors, of whom 3 were female and 7 were male. The donors were between roughly 25 and 64 years old, with an average age of roughly 40 years. Obtained from a commercial supplier, whole blood was collected from each healthy donor at three time points set two to three weeks apart. For immunosequencing, genomic DNA was extracted from whole blood that had not been sorted. Here V drops 5 bases and J drops 8 bases, and the junction holds 1 base not matched to any gene. For CDR1 and CDR2, the germline V gene lists SGHAT and FQNNGV. The CDR3 has 12 amino acids, counting the end cysteine and phenylalanine. The CDR3 DNA has 36 bases and is translated from base 1.

The data originate from a study of identifying expanded T cells in peripheral blood (dated by TCRdb to the late 2010s). Study-wide context: Technical replicates were generated by sequencing separate aliquots of the same genomic DNA pool, with four replicates compared pairwise. Study-level results and caveats: Variance in clone template counts between roughly two-week samples significantly increased with total template count across all healthy donors. Across all healthy-donor time intervals, the beta-binomial model significantly lowered both the number of clones called differentially abundant and the false-positive rate. The binomial model flagged about 1.3 differentially abundant clones between technical replicates, compared with 15 to 17 over around two weeks and approximately 20 over about four weeks. The authors expected that biological variance in healthy repertoires might rise further over much longer intervals, such as months to years.

TCRbeta CDR3 regions were profiled with the immunoSEQ Assay using bias-controlled multiplex PCR amplification of genomic DNA. Per the source publication's procedure: To quantify the absolute abundance of each unique TCRbeta CDR3 region, the sequences were collapsed and filtered. Two models were used to test differential abundance: a binomial model (Fisher-equivalent) and a beta-binomial model that adds time-dependent variance fitted from healthy donors. Clones with fewer than 5 combined templates were removed, and a clone was called differentially abundant if the clone's Benjamini-Hochberg FDR was below 0.01. In the beta-binomial model, variance was expressed as a function of the total template count across the two samples, in the form v = (b*log(k)+a)^2. TCRdb holds this immuneACCESS table with in-frame rearrangements only. Some clones are missing; in checked studies, unresolved V genes explain under half, and the rest has no known cause. D and trimming were read from the DNA, whereas the V and J calls and clone size are those reported in that table. The sample data list 70,000 to 100,000 clones, and 88% of these were observed just once. 3.9% of the sample rests with the top ten.

This sequence uses TRBV11-2 and TRBJ1-2; 11 of the junction bases match TRBD1. This TCR came from a person aged 18-69 years in good health. Material for sequencing was blood. Read as DNA, the sequence is TGTGCCAGCAGCCGGACAGGGGGCGGCTACACCTTC. Protein translation: CASSRTGGGYTF.